The 26 T cell receptor beta chains in this list originate from one sample, sequenced in a study of blood T cell repertoires in COVID-19 (dated by TCRdb to about 2020). The library was prepared using the immunoSEQ multiplex PCR assay. TCRdb carries this immuneACCESS record with in-frame sequences only. Its versions omit some clonotypes, under half of them owing to an unresolved V gene in the studies checked, with the rest unexplained. This sample holds about 220,000 clones; roughly nine tenths were observed only once. The ten top clones hold more than 2.5% of the sample. Sequences were obtained from PBMCs or T cells enriched from blood (not recorded which). These receptors were taken from a woman aged 25 to 39 who had recovered from COVID-19.

This clone was counted a single time. This chain links TRBV7-9 with TRBJ1-2; D not certain. The CDR3 is made up of 15 amino acids. Germline V CDR1 and CDR2: SEHNR, FQNEAQ (reference sequence). Trimming took off 0 bases at V and 2 bases at J, with 10 bases between the two ends. CDR3 sequence (DNA): TGTGCCAGCAGCTTAGCGAGGGAAAGGAACTATGGCTACACCTTC. Translated, it gives CASSLARERNYGYTF.

The rearrangement joins TRBV5-5 to TRBJ1-2; 8 positions agree with TRBD1. The V gene's germline CDR1 is SGHKS and CDR2 YYEKEE (reference sequence). The CDR3 consists of 15 residues. The junction had 11 bases not matched to a gene; V was cut back by 4 bases and J by 6 bases. Written as DNA, the CDR3 is TGTGCCAGCAGCCTCCCAGGGGGCAAATTGAATGGCTACACCTTC. Residues: CASSLPGGKLNGYTF.

The chain couples TRBV19 to TRBJ2-3, with a weak D call TRBD1 (6 bases). Germline V gene sequence: CDR1 LNHDA, CDR2 SQIVND (reference sequence). V was clipped by 3 bases and J by 2 bases, with 15 bases between them. The CDR3 sequence is 16 residues long. The CDR3 DNA reads TGTGCCAGTAGTATTGAACAGGGCCACTACACAGATACGCAGTATTTT. It is translated as CASSIEQGHYTDTQYF.

V is TRBV12-3 or TRBV12-4 and J is TRBJ1-1; a possible D gene is TRBD1 (6 bases). The CDR3 covers 11 residues. Trimming left V 10 bases short and J 5 bases short, with 11 bases between. CDR3 sequence reads: CATRRGTEAFF. In DNA form, the CDR3 reads TGTGCCACTAGAAGGGGGACTGAAGCTTTCTTT.

The V gene is TRBV2, the J gene TRBJ2-1; 11 bases are a match to TRBD2. This CDR3 has 16 amino acids. CDR1 and CDR2 (germline): SNHLY, FYNNEI. With 2 bases clipped from V and 6 bases from J, the junction kept 6 bases outside the gene matches. The CDR3 reads CASSERASGGRNEQFF. The DNA of the CDR3 is TGTGCCAGCAGTGAAAGGGCTAGCGGGGGGCGCAATGAGCAGTTCTTC. The whole variable domain, remainder taken from reference TRBV2 and TRBJ2-1, is EPEVTQTPSHQVTQMGQEVILRCVPISNHLYFYWYRQILGQKVEFLVSFYNNEISEKSEIFDDQFSVERPDGSNFTLKIRSTKLEDSAMYFCASSERASGGRNEQFFGPGTRLTVL.

The chain employs TRBV18 and TRBJ1-4; D ambiguous. In germline, CDR1 is KGHSH, CDR2 LQKENI. The CDR3 length is 15 residues. V lost 3 bases and J lost 5, with 13 bases in between. The CDR3 DNA reads TGTGCCAGCTCACCGGAGGTGGGCGAAAATGAAAAACTGTTTTTT. As protein: CASSPEVGENEKLFF.

This clone has just one count. This rearrangement joins TRBV18 to TRBJ1-1, with a possible D match to TRBD1 (6 bases). This CDR3 is built from 14 residues. The ends were cut back, 1 base at V and 5 bases at J, with 11 bases in the middle. The germline V gene has CDR1 KGHSH and CDR2 LQKENI. The CDR3 loop reads CASSPLGGETEAFF. DNA for the CDR3: TGTGCCAGCTCACCACTAGGGGGTGAGACTGAAGCTTTCTTT.

This chain uses TRBV4-2 with TRBJ1-4; D perhaps matches TRBD1 (5 bases). CDR1 and CDR2 from the germline V gene are LGHNA and YNFKEQ. This CDR3 region has 15 residues. V lost 2 bases, J lost 7 bases, and 14 bases lay in between. The CDR3 DNA is TGTGCCAGCAGCCAAACGGGGGGGGATCGTGAAAAACTGTTTTTT. It is translated as CASSQTGGDREKLFF.

The chain employs TRBV7-9 and TRBJ2-1; D is possibly TRBD1 (6 bases). Germline CDR1 and CDR2: SEHNR and FQNEAQ (reference sequence). CDR3 length: 12 amino acids. Trimming pared 6 bases from V and 7 bases from J, leaving 10 bases between. CDR3 sequence reads: CASRDQGNEQFF. The CDR3 nucleotides are TGTGCCAGCAGGGACCAGGGGAATGAGCAGTTCTTC.

Turning to this clone: Mismatch with germline at one junction end may stem from a read error. The chain couples TRBV11-3 to TRBJ2-1; 11 nucleotides line up with TRBD2. This CDR3 has 14 residues. Per germline, CDR1 SGHNT and CDR2 YENEEA. Here the CDR3 DNA reads TGTGCCAGCAGCTTAACTCTAGCGGGGGGTCCTCCGGTCTTC. Residues: CASSLTLAGGPPVF.

V and J are TRBV25-1 and TRBJ1-5; a weak D match, TRBD1 (5 bases). The CDR3 is 16 amino acids. Germline-derived CDR1 and CDR2 are MGHDK and SYGVNS. The V end lost 2 bases, the J end lost 0 bases, and 11 bases lay between the germline ends. The CDR3 is CASSERWRGSNQPQHF. In DNA form, the CDR3 reads TGTGCCAGCAGTGAAAGGTGGAGGGGTAGCAATCAGCCCCAGCATTTT.

The chain uses TRBV7-2 and TRBJ2-3, with TRBD2 matching over 7 bases. Germline V CDR1 and CDR2: SGHTA, FQGNSA. The CDR3 runs to 15 residues. V lost 3 bases to trimming and J lost 2 bases; unmatched junction nucleotides: 5. CDR3 sequence (DNA): TGTGCCAGCAGCTTGGCTAGCGGTACCACAGATACGCAGTATTTT. Translation gives CASSLASGTTDTQYF.

The chain employs TRBV29-1 and TRBJ1-4; D might be TRBD1 (5 bases). This CDR3 is 12 amino acids long. Germline-derived CDR1 and CDR2 are SQVTM and ANQGSEA. V gave up 6 bases and J gave up 6 bases, with 11 bases separating them. CDR3 protein: CSVGEGHEKLFF. CDR3 in DNA: TGCAGCGTGGGGGAGGGGCATGAAAAACTGTTTTTT.

This sequence joins TRBV7-3 and TRBJ2-1, with a tentative D call TRBD2 (7 bases). CDR1 and CDR2 from the germline V gene are SGHTA and FQGTGA. This CDR3 contains 12 residues. The ends were cut back, 2 bases at V and 10 bases at J, with 9 bases in the middle. The CDR3 sequence: CASSLSGGEQFF. For the CDR3, the DNA is TGTGCCAGCAGCTTATCGGGGGGCGAGCAGTTCTTC.

The chain links TRBV11-2 to TRBJ2-7, with TRBD1 matching over 7 bases. The germline gives CDR1 SGHAT, CDR2 FQNNGV. Germline trimming cut 2 bases from V and 4 bases from J; bases unmatched to any gene: 2. The CDR3 totals 13 residues. The CDR3 bases are TGTGCCAGCAGCTTATGGGACAGTTACGAGCAGTACTTC. It specifies CASSLWDSYEQYF. Full variable domain (outside the CDR3, taken from reference TRBV11-2 and TRBJ2-7): EAGVAQSPRYKIIEKRQSVAFWCNPISGHATLYWYQQILGQGPKLLIQFQNNGVVDDSQLPKDRFSAERLKGVDSTLKIQPAKLEDSAVYLCASSLWDSYEQYFGPGTRLTVT.

The chain carries TRBV21-1 and TRBJ1-6; the DNA was not used to check the table's D call, TRBD1. TRBV21-1 is termed a pseudogene. CDR3 length equals 15 residues. The CDR3: CASSKKKTGGSPLHF. The CDR3, as DNA: TGTGCCAGCAGCAAAAAGAAGACAGGGGGCTCACCCCTCCACTTT.

The chain links TRBV3-1 (or the pseudogene TRBV3-2) to TRBJ2-1; TRBD2 matches 10 bases. Germline V gene data show CDR1 as LGHDT and CDR2 as YNNKEL (reference sequence). The CDR3 contains 14 residues. The ends lost 7 bases at V and 9 bases at J; junction bases unmatched: 9. CDR3 in amino acids: CASTPTSGSVEQFF. In DNA form, the CDR3 reads TGTGCCAGCACACCGACTAGCGGGTCAGTTGAGCAGTTCTTC.

The chain links TRBV13 to TRBJ1-2; D remains ambiguous. The CDR3 has 11 amino acids. Germline values: CDR1 PRHDT, CDR2 FYEKMQ (reference sequence). V lost 1 base to trimming and J lost 11 bases, with 8 bases between them. DNA for the CDR3: TGTGCCAGCAGCTTAGAACTCGTATACACCTTC. This gives the protein CASSLELVYTF.

The sample holds one count of this clone. The J gene is TRBJ1-2, the V gene TRBV25-1; D is possibly TRBD1 (5 bases). This CDR3 comprises 14 residues. From germline, CDR1 is MGHDK and CDR2 SYGVNS. Trimming pared 7 bases from V and 1 base from J, leaving 13 bases between. For the CDR3, the DNA is TGTGCCAGCACCGGGACTTACTATAACTATGGCTACACCTTC. Translated: CASTGTYYNYGYTF.

This clone was observed a single time. This chain uses TRBV2 with TRBJ1-2; 9 positions agree with TRBD1. Per the germline V gene, CDR1 is SNHLY and CDR2 is FYNNEI. Germline trimming cut 6 bases from V and 4 bases from J; bases unmatched to any gene: 3. CDR3 length: 13 residues. This CDR3 is CASRGTGSYGYTF. For the CDR3, the DNA is TGTGCCAGCAGGGGGACAGGGTCCTATGGCTACACCTTC.

This chain uses TRBV7-8 with TRBJ1-1, with D possibly being TRBD1 (5 bases). The CDR3 runs to 18 residues. The V and J ends lost 3 bases and 1 base respectively, with 21 bases between them. Germline V gene lookup returns CDR1 SGHVS and CDR2 FQNEAQ. CDR3 residues: CASSFRTKLDLGNTEAFF. The DNA for the CDR3 is TGTGCCAGCAGCTTTAGGACAAAACTGGACCTAGGGAACACTGAAGCTTTCTTT.

The V call is TRBV4-1, the J call TRBJ2-5; 9 bases are a match to TRBD2. The CDR3 totals 15 residues. V dropped 3 bases and J dropped 5; count of bases not matched to a gene: 7. Germline CDR1 MGHRA, CDR2 YSYEKL. Written as DNA, the CDR3 is TGCGCCAGCAGCCAGGCTAGCGGGGTCCCGGAGACCCAGTACTTC. This codes for CASSQASGVPETQYF.

The rearrangement links TRBV7-6 to TRBJ2-2; 9 bases are shared with TRBD1. The CDR3 runs to 16 residues. Losses at the gene ends were 5 bases for V and 1 base for J; bases not matched to a gene: 5. The V gene's germline CDR1 is SGHVS and CDR2 FNYEAQ. CDR3 protein: CASSRLTGGNTGELFF. DNA of the CDR3: TGTGCCAGCAGCCGATTGACAGGGGGGAACACCGGGGAGCTGTTTTTT.

The V and J genes are TRBV7-8 and TRBJ2-3, with 13 bases identical to TRBD2. The V gene's germline CDR1 is SGHVS and CDR2 FQNEAQ. The CDR3 is 16 amino acids. Germline trimming cut 5 bases from V and 6 bases from J; bases unmatched to any gene: 8. CDR3 loop: CASSPSLAGGRDTQYF. DNA for the CDR3: TGTGCCAGCAGCCCCTCACTAGCGGGGGGGCGGGATACGCAGTATTTT.

Here the CDR3 DNA reads TGTGCCAGTTCTCCCGGGGGGGAGTGGGGCGAGCAGTACTTC. Residues: CASSPGGEWGEQYF. The V and J genes are TRBV28 and TRBJ2-7; 8 bases map to TRBD2. The CDR3 length is 14 residues. Looked up from germline, CDR1 is MDHEN and CDR2 is SYDVKM. With V trimmed by 9 bases and J by 6 bases, 13 bases remained unmatched.

The V and J genes are TRBV29-1 and TRBJ1-6; a weak D match, TRBD1 (5 bases). Germline lookup yields CDR1 SQVTM and CDR2 ANQGSEA. The CDR3 is made up of 13 amino acids. With 1 base removed from V and 10 bases from J, the gap between germline ends came to 11 bases. The CDR3 DNA reads as TGCAGCGTTGAAGTGAGTGGGGGGTCACCCCTCCACTTT. This encodes CSVEVSGGSPLHF.